These T cell receptor beta chains were read from a single sample in a study of cytomegalovirus exposure and HLA in healthy donors. Method: immunoSEQ multiplex PCR; TCRdb's copy keeps in-frame clones and lacks some. The table lists 100,000 to 150,000 clones, 80% to 85% of them singletons. Sequencing was carried out using PBMCs. The source of these receptors is a boy younger than 18 in good health and CMV-seronegative. Each CDR3 is given with its conserved first and last residue. D genes are given only for firm matches. Only some rows state a clone size, as once, few, many or a class for expanded clones.

d_gene	v_gene	abundance	j_gene	CDR3nt	CDR3aa
NA	TRBV18	NA	TRBJ1-1	TGTGCCAGCTCACAAGACACACGGAACACTGAAGCTTTCTTT	CASSQDTRNTEAFF
NA	TRBV5-1	NA	TRBJ1-1	TGCGCCAGCAGCGACATATTGAACACTGAAGCTTTCTTT	CASSDILNTEAFF
TRBD2	TRBV7-8	NA	TRBJ2-1	TGTGCCAGCAGCCCCCTCTGGGGCGGGAGTGGGAATGAGCAGTTCTTC	CASSPLWGGSGNEQFF
NA	TRBV15	NA	TRBJ2-2	TGTGCCACCAGCAGAGATAGCCGGCGAACCGGGGAGCTGTTTTTT	CATSRDSRRTGELFF
NA	TRBV18	NA	TRBJ2-1	TGTGCCAGCTCACCAACACAGGTATCCAATGAGCAGTTCTTC	CASSPTQVSNEQFF
TRBD1	TRBV30	NA	TRBJ1-5	TGTGCCTGGAGTGCTTGGGACAGGGGGACACCAGCCCAGCATTTT	CAWSAWDRGTPAQHF
NA	TRBV2	NA	TRBJ2-7	TGTGCCAGCAGTCGAGGCGGTACGGGGGTCTACGAGCAGTACTTC	CASSRGGTGVYEQYF
NA	TRBV6-4	NA	TRBJ2-3	TGTGCCAGCAGGCAAGGGGCTCACACAGATACGCAGTATTTT	CASRQGAHTDTQYF
TRBD2	TRBV7-2	NA	TRBJ2-7	TGTGCCAGCAGGCTACTAGCGGGAGGGGCCTACGAGCAGTACTTC	CASRLLAGGAYEQYF
NA	TRBV29-1	NA	TRBJ2-5	TGCAGCGTTGAGTTCGTTGGGGACACTCAGTACTTC	CSVEFVGDTQYF
TRBD2	TRBV5-1	few	TRBJ2-1	TGCGCCAGCAGCCTCCTGAGCGGGATGAGCTCCTACAATGAGCAGTTCTTC	CASSLLSGMSSYNEQFF
TRBD1	TRBV19	NA	TRBJ1-1	TGTGCCAGTAGTATTCGACAGGGGGCGCGGACTGAAGCTTTCTTT	CASSIRQGARTEAFF
TRBD2	TRBV9	NA	TRBJ2-5	TGTGCCAGCAGCGTACTAGCGGGAGGGGAGACCCAGTACTTC	CASSVLAGGETQYF
TRBD1	TRBV19	few	TRBJ1-1	TGTGCCAGTAGTATCCCGGGACAGCGAATTATGAACACTGAAGCTTTCTTT	CASSIPGQRIMNTEAFF
TRBD2	TRBV6-5	NA	TRBJ2-1	TGTGCCAGCAATCAAGCGGGGGACAATGAGCAGTTCTTC	CASNQAGDNEQFF
TRBD1	TRBV6-1	NA	TRBJ2-2	TGTGCCAGCAGTGATTGGGGACAGGGGTTAACCGGGGAGCTGTTTTTT	CASSDWGQGLTGELFF
NA	TRBV25-1	NA	TRBJ1-1	TGTGCCAGCAGAGGACAGACGAACACTGAAGCTTTCTTT	CASRGQTNTEAFF
NA	TRBV29-1	NA	TRBJ1-2	TGCAGCGTTGAAGCACAGGGCCTCTATGGCTACACCTTC	CSVEAQGLYGYTF
NA	TRBV7-8	NA	TRBJ2-3	TGTGCCAGCAGTGAGGGAAGGCGGTACACAGATACGCAGTATTTT	CASSEGRRYTDTQYF
NA	TRBV30	NA	TRBJ1-3	TGTGCCTGGAGCAGTGGCTCTGGAAACACCATATATTTT	CAWSSGSGNTIYF
NA	TRBV6-6	NA	TRBJ1-3	TGTGCCAGCAGTGAGTCAGGGTCTGGAAACACCATATATTTT	CASSESGSGNTIYF
TRBD1	TRBV2	NA	TRBJ1-2	TGTGCCAGCAGAGGGGGGACAGGGGATGGCTACACCTTC	CASRGGTGDGYTF
NA	TRBV6-5	NA	TRBJ2-1	TGTGCCGTCGAGGGTTCCCGAAATGAGCAGTTCTTC	CAVEGSRNEQFF
TRBD1	TRBV30	NA	TRBJ2-7	TGTGCCTGGGGGACAGGGGGCGTCCACGAGCAGTACTTC	CAWGTGGVHEQYF
TRBD2	TRBV6-5	NA	TRBJ2-3	TGTGCCAGCAGTTTCATAGGACTAGATATCACAGATACGCAGTATTTT	CASSFIGLDITDTQYF